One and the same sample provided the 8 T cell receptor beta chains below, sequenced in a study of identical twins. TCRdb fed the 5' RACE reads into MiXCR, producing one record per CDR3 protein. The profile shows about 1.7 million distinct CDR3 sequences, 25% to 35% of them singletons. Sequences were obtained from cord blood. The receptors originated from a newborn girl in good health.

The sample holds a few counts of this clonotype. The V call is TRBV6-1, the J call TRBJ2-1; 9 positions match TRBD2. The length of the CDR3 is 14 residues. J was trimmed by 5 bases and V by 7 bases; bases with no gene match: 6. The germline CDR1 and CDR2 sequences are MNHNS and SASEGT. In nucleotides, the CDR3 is TGTGCCAGCATGAGACTAGCGGAAAACAATGAGCAGTTCTTC. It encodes CASMRLAENNEQFF.

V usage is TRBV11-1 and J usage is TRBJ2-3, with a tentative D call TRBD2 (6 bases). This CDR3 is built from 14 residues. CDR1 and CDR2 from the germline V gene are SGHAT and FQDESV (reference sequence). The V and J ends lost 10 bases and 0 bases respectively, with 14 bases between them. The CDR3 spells CATEGTESTDTQYF. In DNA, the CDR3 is TGTGCCACGGAGGGGACTGAAAGCACAGATACGCAGTATTTT.

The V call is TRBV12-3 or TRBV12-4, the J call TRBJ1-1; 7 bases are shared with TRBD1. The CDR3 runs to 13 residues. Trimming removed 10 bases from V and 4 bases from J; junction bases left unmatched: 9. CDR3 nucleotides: TGTGCCACCAGAGACAGGGCGGGCACTGAAGCTTTCTTT. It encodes CATRDRAGTEAFF.

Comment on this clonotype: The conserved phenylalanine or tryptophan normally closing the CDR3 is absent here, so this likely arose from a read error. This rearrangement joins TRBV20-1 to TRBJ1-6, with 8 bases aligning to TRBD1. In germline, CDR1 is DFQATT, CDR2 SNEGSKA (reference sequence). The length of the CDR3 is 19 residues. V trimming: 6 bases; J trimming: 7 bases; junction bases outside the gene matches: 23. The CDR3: CSATPPGQVPLGMNSPLHS. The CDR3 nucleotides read TGCAGTGCAACTCCTCCGGGACAGGTCCCCTTGGGGATGAATTCACCCCTCCACTCT.

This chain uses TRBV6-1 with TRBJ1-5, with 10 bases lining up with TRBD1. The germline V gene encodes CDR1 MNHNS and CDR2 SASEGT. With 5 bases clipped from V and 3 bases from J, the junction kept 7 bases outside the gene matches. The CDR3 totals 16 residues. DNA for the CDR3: TGTGCCAGCAGTACCGGGACAGGGGCCTTCAATCAGCCCCAGCATTTT. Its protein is CASSTGTGAFNQPQHF.

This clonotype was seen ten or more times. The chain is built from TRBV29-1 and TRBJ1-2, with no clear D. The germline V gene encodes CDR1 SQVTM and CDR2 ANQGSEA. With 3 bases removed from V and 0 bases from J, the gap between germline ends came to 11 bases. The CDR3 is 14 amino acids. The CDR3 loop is CSVDYPGANYGYTF. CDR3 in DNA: TGCAGCGTTGACTATCCAGGAGCTAACTATGGCTACACCTTC.

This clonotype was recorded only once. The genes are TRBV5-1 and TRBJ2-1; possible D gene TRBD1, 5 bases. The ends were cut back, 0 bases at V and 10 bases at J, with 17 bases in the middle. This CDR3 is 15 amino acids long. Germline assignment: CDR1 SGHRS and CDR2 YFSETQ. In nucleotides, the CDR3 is TGCGCCAGCAGCTTGGCCGAAGGGGAAGTCTACGAGCAGTTCTTC. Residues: CASSLAEGEVYEQFF.

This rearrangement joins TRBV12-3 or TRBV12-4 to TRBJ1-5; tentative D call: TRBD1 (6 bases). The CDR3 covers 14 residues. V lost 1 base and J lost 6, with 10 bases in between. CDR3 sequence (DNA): TGTGCCAGCAGTTTAGGGGGGGGGCTTCAGCCCCAGCATTTT. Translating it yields CASSLGGGLQPQHF.